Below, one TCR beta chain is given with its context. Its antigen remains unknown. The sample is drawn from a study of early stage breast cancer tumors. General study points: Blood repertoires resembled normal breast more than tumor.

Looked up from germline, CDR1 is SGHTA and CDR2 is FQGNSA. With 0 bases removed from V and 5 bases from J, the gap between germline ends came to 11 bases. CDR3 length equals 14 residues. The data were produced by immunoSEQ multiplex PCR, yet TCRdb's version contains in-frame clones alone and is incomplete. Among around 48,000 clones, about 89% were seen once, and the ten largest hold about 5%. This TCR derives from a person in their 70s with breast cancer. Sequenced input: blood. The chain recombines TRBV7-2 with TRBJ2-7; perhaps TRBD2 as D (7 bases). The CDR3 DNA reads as TGTGCCAGCAGCTTAGCTTCGGGGGGCCACGAGCAGTACTTC. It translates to CASSLASGGHEQYF.